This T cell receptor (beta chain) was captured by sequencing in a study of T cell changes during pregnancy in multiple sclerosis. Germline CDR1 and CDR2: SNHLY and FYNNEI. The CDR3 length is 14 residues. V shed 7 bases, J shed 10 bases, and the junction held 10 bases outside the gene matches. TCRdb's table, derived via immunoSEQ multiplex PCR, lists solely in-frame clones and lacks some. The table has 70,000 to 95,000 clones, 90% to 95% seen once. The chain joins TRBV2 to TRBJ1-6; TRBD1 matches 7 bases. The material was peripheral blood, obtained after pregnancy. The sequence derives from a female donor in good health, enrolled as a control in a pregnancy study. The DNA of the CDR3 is TGTGCCAGCATAAGGACAGGACGTACGTCACCCCTCCACTTT. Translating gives CASIRTGRTSPLHF. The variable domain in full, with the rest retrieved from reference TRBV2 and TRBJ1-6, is EPEVTQTPSHQVTQMGQEVILRCVPISNHLYFYWYRQILGQKVEFLVSFYNNEISEKSEIFDDQFSVERPDGSNFTLKIRSTKLEDSAMYFCASIRTGRTSPLHFGNGTRLTVT.